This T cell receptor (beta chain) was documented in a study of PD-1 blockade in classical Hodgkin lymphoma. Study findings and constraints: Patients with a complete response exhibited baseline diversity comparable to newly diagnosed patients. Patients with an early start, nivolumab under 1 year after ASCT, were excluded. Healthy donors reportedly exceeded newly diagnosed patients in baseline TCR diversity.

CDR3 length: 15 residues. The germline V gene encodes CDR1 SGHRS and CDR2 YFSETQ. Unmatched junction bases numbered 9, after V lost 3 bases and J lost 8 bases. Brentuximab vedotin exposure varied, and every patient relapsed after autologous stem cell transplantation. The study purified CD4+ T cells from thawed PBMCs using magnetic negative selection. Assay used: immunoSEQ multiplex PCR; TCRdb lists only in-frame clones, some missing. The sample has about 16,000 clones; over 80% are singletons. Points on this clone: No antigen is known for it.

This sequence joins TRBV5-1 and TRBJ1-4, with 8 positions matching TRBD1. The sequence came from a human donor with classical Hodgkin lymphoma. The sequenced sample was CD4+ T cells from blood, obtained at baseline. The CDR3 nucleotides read TGCGCCAGCAGCTGGACAGGGATGGGGTACGAAAAACTGTTTTTT. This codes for CASSWTGMGYEKLFF.